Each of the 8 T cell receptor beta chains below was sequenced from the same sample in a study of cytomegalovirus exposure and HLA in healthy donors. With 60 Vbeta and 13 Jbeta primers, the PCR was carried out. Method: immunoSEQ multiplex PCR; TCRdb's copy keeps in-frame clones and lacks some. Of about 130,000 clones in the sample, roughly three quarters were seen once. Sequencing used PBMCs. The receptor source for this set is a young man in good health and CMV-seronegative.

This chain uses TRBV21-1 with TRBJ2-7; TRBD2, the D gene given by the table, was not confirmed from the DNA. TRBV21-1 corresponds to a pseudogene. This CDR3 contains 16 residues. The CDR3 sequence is CASSKAGREWSYEQYF. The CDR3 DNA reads TGTGCCAGCAGCAAAGCGGGGCGGGAGTGGTCCTACGAGCAGTACTTC.

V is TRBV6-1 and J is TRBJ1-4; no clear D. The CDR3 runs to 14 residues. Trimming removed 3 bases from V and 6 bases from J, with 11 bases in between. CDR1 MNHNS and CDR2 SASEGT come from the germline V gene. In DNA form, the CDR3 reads TGTGCCAGCAGTGACAGTTCCCGTGATGAAAAACTGTTTTTT. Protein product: CASSDSSRDEKLFF.

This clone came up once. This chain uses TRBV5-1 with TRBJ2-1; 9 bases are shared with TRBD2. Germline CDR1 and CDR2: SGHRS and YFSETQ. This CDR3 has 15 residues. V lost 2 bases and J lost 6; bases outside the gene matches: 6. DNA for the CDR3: TGCGCCAGCAGCTTACTACTTAGCGGGAGCAATGAGCAGTTCTTC. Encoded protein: CASSLLLSGSNEQFF.

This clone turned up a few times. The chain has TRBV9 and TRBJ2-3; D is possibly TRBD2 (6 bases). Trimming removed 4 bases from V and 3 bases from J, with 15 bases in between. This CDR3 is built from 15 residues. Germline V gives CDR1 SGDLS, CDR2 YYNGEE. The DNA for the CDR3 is TGTGCCAGCAGCCTACGGGCTAGCGAAACAGATACGCAGTATTTT. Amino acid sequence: CASSLRASETDTQYF.

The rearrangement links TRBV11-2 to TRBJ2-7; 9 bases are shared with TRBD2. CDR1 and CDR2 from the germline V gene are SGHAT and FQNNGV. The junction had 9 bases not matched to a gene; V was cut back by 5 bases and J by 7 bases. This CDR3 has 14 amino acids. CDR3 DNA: TGTGCCAGCAGCACTGGCGGGGGGGCAAGGGAGCAGTACTTC. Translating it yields CASSTGGGAREQYF.

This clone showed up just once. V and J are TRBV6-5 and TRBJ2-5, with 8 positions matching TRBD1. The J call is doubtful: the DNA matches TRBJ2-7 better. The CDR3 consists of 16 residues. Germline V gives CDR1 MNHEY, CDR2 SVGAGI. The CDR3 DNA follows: TGTGCCAGCAGTTACTCCACAGGGGGTAGCTCCTACGAGCAGTACTTC. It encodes CASSYSTGGSSYEQYF.

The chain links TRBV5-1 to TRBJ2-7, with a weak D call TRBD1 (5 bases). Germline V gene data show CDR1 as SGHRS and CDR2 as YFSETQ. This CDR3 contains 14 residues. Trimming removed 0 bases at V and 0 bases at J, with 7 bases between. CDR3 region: CASSLEQASYEQYF. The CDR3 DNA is TGCGCCAGCAGCTTGGAACAGGCCTCCTACGAGCAGTACTTC.

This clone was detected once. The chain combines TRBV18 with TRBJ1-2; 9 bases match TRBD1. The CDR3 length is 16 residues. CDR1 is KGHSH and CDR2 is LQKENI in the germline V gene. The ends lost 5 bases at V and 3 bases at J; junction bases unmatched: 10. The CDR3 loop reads CASSSNPGQGDYGYTF. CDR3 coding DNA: TGTGCCAGCTCAAGCAACCCGGGACAGGGAGACTATGGCTACACCTTC.